A few counts support the clone carrying this T cell receptor (beta chain). The antigen remains unidentified. Profiling relied on immunoSEQ multiplex PCR, and the TCRdb table lists in-frame clones only, not all of them. Among just over 15,000 clones listed, just over 85% were seen once. Time point described: newly diagnosed, previously untreated cHL patient sample. Negative selection with magnetic separation was used to purify CD4+ T cells from thawed PBMCs. Newly diagnosed, untreated classical Hodgkin lymphoma PBMCs provided comparison. The CDR3 extends over 15 amino acids. The V end lost 1 base, the J end lost 0 bases, and 10 bases lay between the germline ends. Looked up from germline, CDR1 is LGHNA and CDR2 is YSLEER. The data belong to a study of PD-1 blockade in classical Hodgkin lymphoma. Regarding the study as a whole: A reduction in baseline TCR diversity was reportedly seen in newly diagnosed patients relative to healthy donors. Why the repertoires differ is still unclear, perhaps disease activity or prior therapy.

This rearrangement joins TRBV4-3 to TRBJ2-7; D not resolved. The TCR comes from a human donor with classical Hodgkin lymphoma. The source material was CD4+ T cells from blood. The CDR3 region is CASSQVHSSSYEQYF. The CDR3 nucleotides are TGCGCCAGCAGCCAAGTCCACAGTAGCTCCTACGAGCAGTACTTC.